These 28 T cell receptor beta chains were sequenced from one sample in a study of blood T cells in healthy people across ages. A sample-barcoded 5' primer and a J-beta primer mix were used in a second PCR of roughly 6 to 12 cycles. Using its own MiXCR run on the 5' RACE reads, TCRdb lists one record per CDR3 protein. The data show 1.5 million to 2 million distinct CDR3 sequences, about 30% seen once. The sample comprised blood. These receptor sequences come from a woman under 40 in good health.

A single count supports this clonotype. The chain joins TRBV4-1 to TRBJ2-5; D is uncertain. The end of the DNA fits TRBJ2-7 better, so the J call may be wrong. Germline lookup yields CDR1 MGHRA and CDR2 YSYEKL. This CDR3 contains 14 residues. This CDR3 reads CASSQQVSYNEQYF. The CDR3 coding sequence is TGCGCCAGCAGCCAACAGGTATCCTACAACGAGCAGTACTTC.

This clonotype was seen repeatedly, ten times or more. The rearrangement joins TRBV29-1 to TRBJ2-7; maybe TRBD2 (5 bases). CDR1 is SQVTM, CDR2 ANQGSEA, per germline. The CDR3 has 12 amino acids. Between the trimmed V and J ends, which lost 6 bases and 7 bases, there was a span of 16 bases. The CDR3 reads CSVAGAVAEQYF. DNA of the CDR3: TGCAGCGTGGCGGGCGCCGTCGCAGAGCAGTACTTC.

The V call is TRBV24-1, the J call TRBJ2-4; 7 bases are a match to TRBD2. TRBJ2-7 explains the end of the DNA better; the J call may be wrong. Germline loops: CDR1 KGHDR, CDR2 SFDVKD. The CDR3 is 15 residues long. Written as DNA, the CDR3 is TGTGCCACCAGTGCCCGTGGGGGGGGGACTCTCGAGCAGTACTTC. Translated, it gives CATSARGGGTLEQYF.

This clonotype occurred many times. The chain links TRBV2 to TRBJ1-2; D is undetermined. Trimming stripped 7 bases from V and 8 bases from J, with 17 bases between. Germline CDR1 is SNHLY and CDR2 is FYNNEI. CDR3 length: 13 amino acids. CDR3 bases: TGTGCCAGCACCCTAAGGGTTATGGTGGGCTACACCTTC. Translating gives CASTLRVMVGYTF.

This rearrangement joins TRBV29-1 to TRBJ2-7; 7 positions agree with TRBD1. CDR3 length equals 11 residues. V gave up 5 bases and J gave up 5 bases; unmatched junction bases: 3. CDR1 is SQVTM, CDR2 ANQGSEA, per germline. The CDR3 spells CSVRQGNEQYF. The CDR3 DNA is TGCAGCGTTAGACAGGGTAACGAGCAGTACTTC.

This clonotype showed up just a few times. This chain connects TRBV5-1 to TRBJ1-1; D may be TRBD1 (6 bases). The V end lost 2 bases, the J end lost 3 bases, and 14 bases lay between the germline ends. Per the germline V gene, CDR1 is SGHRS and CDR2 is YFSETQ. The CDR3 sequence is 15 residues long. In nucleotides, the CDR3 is TGCGCCAGCAGCTTTCAAGGGGGACGGGACACTGAAGCTTTCTTT. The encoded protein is CASSFQGGRDTEAFF. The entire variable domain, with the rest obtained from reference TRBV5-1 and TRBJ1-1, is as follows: KAGVTQTPRYLIKTRGQQVTLSCSPISGHRSVSWYQQTPGQGLQFLFEYFSETQRNKGNFPGRFSGRQFSNSRSEMNVSTLELGDSALYLCASSFQGGRDTEAFFGQGTRLTVV.

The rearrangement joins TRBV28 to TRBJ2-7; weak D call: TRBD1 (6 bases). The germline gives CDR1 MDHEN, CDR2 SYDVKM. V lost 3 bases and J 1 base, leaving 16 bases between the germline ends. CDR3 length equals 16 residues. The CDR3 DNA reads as TGTGCCAGCAGTTTCCCCGCCAGGGGAAGGTCCTACGAGCAGTACTTC. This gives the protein CASSFPARGRSYEQYF.

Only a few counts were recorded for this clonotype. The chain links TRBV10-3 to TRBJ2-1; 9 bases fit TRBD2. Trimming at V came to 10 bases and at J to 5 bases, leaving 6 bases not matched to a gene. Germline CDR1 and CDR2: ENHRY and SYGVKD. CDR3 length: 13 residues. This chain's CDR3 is CATSGTSNNEQFF. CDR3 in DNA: TGTGCCACCAGCGGGACTAGCAACAATGAGCAGTTCTTC.

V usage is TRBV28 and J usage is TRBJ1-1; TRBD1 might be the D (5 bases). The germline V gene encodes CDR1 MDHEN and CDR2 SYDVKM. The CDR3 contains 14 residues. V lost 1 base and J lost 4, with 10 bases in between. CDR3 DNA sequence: TGTGCCAGCAGTTTATACGGGGGGAGCACTGAAGCTTTCTTT. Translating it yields CASSLYGGSTEAFF.

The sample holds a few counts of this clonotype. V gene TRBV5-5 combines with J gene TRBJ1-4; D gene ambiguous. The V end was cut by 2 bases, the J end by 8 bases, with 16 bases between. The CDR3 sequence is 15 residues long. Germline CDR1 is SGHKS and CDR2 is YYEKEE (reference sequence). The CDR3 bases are TGTGCCAGCAGCTTAGTCGGCGTCTCTGGCGAAAAACTGTTTTTT. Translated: CASSLVGVSGEKLFF.

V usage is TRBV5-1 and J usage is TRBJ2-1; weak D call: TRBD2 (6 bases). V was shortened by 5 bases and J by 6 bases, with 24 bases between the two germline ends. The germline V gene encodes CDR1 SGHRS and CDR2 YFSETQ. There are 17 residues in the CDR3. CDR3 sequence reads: CASRSVMAGLGLNEQFF. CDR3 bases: TGCGCCAGCAGGAGCGTTATGGCGGGACTGGGTCTCAATGAGCAGTTCTTC.

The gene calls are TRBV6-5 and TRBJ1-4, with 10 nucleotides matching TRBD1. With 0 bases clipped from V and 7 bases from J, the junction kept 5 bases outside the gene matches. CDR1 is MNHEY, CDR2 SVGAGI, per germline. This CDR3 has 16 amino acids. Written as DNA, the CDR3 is TGTGCCAGCAGTTACTCGGCAGGGGACAGGGGTGAAAAACTGTTTTTT. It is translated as CASSYSAGDRGEKLFF.

The CDR3 protein is CASSPDTRTYEQYF. The DNA of the CDR3 is TGCGCCAGCAGCCCAGACACGCGTACTTACGAGCAGTACTTC. The gene calls are TRBV4-1 and TRBJ2-4; D not certain. The J call may be faulty, since TRBJ2-7 better matches the DNA end. This CDR3 has 14 residues. The germline V gene has CDR1 MGHRA and CDR2 YSYEKL.

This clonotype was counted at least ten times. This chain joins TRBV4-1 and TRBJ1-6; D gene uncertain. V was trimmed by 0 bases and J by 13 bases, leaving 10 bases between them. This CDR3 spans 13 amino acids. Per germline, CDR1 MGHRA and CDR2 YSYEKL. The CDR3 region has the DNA TGCGCCAGCAGCCAAGAAGGCTTCTCCCCCCTCCACTTT. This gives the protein CASSQEGFSPLHF.

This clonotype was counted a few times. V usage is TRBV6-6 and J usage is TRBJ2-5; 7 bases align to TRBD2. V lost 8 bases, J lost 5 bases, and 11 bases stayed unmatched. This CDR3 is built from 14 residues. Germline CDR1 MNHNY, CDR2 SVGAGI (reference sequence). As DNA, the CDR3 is TGTGCCAGCGCCCTTGGGAGGGGAGTTGAGACCCAGTACTTC. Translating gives CASALGRGVETQYF.

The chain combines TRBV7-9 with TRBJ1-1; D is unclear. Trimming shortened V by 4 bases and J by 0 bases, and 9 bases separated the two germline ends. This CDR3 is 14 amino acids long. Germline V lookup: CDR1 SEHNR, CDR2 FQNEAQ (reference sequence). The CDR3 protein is CASSSEGMNTEAFF. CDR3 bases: TGTGCCAGCAGCTCGGAGGGCATGAACACTGAAGCTTTCTTT. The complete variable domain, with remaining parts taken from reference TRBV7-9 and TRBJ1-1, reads DTGVSQNPRHKITKRGQNVTFRCDPISEHNRLYWYRQTLGQGPEFLTYFQNEAQLEKSRLLSDRFSAERPKGSFSTLEIQRTEQGDSAMYLCASSSEGMNTEAFFGQGTRLTVV.

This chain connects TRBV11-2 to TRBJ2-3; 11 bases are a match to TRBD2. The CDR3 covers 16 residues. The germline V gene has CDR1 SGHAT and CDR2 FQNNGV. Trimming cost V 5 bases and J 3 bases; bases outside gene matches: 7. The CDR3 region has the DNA TGTGCCAGCAGCCCCGGACTAGCGGGCTTGACAGATACGCAGTATTTT. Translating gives CASSPGLAGLTDTQYF.

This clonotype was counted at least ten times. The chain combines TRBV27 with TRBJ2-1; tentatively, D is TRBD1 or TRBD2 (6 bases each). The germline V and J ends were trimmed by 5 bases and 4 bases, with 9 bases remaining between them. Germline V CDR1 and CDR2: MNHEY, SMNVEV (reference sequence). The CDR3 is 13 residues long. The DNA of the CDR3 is TGTGCCAGCAGTGGCGGGACATACAATGAGCAGTTCTTC. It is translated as CASSGGTYNEQFF.

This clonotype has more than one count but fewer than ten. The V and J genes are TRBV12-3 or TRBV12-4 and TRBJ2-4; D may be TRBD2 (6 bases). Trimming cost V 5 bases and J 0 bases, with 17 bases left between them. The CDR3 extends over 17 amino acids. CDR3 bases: TGTGCCAGCAGTCCCCCCCTAGCGACCCTAGCCAAAAACATTCAGTACTTC. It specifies CASSPPLATLAKNIQYF.

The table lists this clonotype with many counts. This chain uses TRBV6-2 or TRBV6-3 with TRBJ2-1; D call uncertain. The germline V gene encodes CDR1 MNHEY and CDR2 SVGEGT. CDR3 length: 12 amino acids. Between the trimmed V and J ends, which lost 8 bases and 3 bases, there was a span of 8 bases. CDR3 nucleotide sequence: TGTGCCAGCCGATCCGACTACAATGAGCAGTTCTTC. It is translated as CASRSDYNEQFF.

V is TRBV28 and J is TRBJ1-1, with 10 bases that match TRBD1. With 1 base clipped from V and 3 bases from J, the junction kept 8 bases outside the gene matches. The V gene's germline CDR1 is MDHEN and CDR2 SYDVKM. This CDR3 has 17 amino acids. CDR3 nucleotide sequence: TGTGCCAGCAGTTTATTCAAGACAGGGGGCGCGGACACTGAAGCTTTCTTT. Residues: CASSLFKTGGADTEAFF.

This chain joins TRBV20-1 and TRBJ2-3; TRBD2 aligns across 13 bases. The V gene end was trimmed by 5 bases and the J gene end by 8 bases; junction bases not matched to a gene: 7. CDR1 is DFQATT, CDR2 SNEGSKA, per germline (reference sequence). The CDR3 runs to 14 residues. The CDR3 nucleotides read TGCAGTGCTCTTACTAGCGGGAGGGGTGGTACGCAGTATTTT. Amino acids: CSALTSGRGGTQYF.

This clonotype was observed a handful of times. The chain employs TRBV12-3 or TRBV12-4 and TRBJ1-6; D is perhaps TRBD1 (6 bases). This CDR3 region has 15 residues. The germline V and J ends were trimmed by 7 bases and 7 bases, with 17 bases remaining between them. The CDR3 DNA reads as TGTGCCAGCACCAGAAGGGGGACACCGAATTCACCCCTCCACTTT. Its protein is CASTRRGTPNSPLHF.

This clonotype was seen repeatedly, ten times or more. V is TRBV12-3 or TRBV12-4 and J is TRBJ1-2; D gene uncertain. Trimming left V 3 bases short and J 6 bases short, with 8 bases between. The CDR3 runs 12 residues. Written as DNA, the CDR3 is TGTGCCAGCAGTTTTGGGGAGAATGGCTACACCTTC. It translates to CASSFGENGYTF.

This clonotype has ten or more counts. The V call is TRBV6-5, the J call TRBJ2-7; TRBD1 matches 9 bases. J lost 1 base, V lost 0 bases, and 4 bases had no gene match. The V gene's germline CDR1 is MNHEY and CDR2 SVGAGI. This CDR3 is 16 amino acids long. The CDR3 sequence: CASSYSRTGVSYEQYF. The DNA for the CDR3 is TGTGCCAGCAGTTACTCTCGGACAGGGGTATCCTACGAGCAGTACTTC.

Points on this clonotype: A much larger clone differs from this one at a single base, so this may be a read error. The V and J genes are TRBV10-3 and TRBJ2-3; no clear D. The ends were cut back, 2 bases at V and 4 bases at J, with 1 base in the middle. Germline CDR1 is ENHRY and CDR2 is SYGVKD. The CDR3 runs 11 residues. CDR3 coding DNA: TGTGCCATCAGTGAGGCAGATACGCAGTATTTT. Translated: CAISEADTQYF.

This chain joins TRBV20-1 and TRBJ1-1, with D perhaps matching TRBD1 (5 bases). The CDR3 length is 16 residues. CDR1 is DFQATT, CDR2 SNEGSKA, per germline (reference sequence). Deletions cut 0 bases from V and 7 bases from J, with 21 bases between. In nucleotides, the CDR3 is TGCAGTGCTAGAGAACGAGTTACGAGGGGAGAGGATGAAGCTTTCTTT. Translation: CSARERVTRGEDEAFF.

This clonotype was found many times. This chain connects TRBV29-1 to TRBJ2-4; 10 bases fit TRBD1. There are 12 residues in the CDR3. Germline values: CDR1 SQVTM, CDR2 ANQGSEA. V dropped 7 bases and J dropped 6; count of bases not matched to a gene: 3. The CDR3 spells CSGRQGANIQYF. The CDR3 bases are TGCAGCGGTCGACAGGGGGCAAACATTCAGTACTTC.